This passage covers 3 T cell receptor beta chains from one sample sequenced in a study of T cells in Graves' hyperthyroidism and ophthalmopathy. Using RNA transcripts as the source, TCR beta CDR3 regions were amplified. HTBI primers were used for first-round RT-PCR of the TCR CDR3. TCRdb reprocessed the multiplex PCR reads via MiXCR and lists one record per CDR3 protein. The table lists 350,000 to 400,000 distinct CDR3 sequences, approximately 15% of them singletons. The material sequenced was blood. The receptors stem from a woman in her sixties with Graves' hyperthyroidism.

The J gene is TRBJ2-7, the V gene TRBV19, with 8 bases lining up with TRBD2. V gave up 4 bases and J gave up 0 bases; unmatched junction bases: 5. The CDR3 is 15 amino acids. Germline V gene sequence: CDR1 LNHDA, CDR2 SQIVND (reference sequence). CDR3: CASSTGTRSSYEQYF. DNA of the CDR3: TGTGCCAGTAGTACCGGGACTAGGAGCTCCTACGAGCAGTACTTC.

This clonotype showed up many times. The V and J genes are TRBV2 and TRBJ2-7; possible D gene TRBD1, 6 bases. This CDR3 region has 14 residues. Germline CDR1 SNHLY, CDR2 FYNNEI. The V gene lost 7 bases and the J gene lost 2 bases, with 15 bases spanning the gap. The CDR3 DNA is TGTGCCAGCAACCAGGGGATTAACGCCTACGAGCAGTACTTC. Translated: CASNQGINAYEQYF.

This clonotype came up a few times. The J gene is TRBJ2-3, the V gene TRBV20-1, with 9 bases matching TRBD2. The CDR3 covers 14 residues. Germline CDR1 reads DFQATT; CDR2 reads SNEGSKA (reference sequence). J lost 3 bases, V lost 2 bases, and 3 bases had no gene match. The CDR3 spells CSARLAGLTDTQYF. As DNA, the CDR3 is TGCAGTGCTAGACTAGCGGGATTGACAGATACGCAGTATTTT.